This entry lists 9 T cell receptor beta chains sequenced from one sample in a study of blood T cell repertoires in COVID-19. Clones were sequenced by immunoSEQ multiplex PCR, and TCRdb holds only the in-frame ones, with some missing. The table has fewer than 100,000 clones, 82% seen once. The sequenced material came from peripheral blood. These TCRs come from a human donor in a cohort sampled during active COVID-19.

The gene calls are TRBV6-1 and TRBJ1-6; 7 bases are a match to TRBD1. Germline V lookup: CDR1 MNHNS, CDR2 SASEGT. The CDR3 totals 15 residues. J was trimmed by 3 bases and V by 3 bases; bases with no gene match: 2. The CDR3 bases are TGTGCCAGCAGTGACCACAGGGGCTATAATTCACCCCTCCACTTT. It translates to CASSDHRGYNSPLHF.

The chain is built from TRBV2 and TRBJ2-3; possibly TRBD2 for D (6 bases). Trimming removed 7 bases at V and 3 bases at J, with 14 bases between. The CDR3 loop spans 14 amino acids. The germline CDR1 and CDR2 sequences are SNHLY and FYNNEI. In DNA, the CDR3 is TGTGCCAGCAAAGGAGGGGTAATAACAGATACGCAGTATTTT. It yields the protein CASKGGVITDTQYF.

The rearrangement links TRBV28 to TRBJ2-2; the D gene is possibly TRBD2 (6 bases). The germline CDR1 and CDR2 sequences are MDHEN and SYDVKM. V lost 4 bases and J lost 1, with 10 bases in between. The CDR3 sequence is 15 residues long. Here the CDR3 reads CASSSYGGNTGELFF. Here the CDR3 DNA reads TGTGCCAGCAGTTCCTACGGGGGGAACACCGGGGAGCTGTTTTTT.

The chain recombines TRBV5-1 with TRBJ2-2; D perhaps matches TRBD1 (5 bases). V lost 9 bases and J 6 bases, leaving 24 bases between the germline ends. This CDR3 spans 16 amino acids. Germline lookup yields CDR1 SGHRS and CDR2 YFSETQ. CDR3 in amino acids: CANQVRASKAAGELFF. The CDR3 DNA reads TGCGCCAACCAAGTCAGGGCCAGTAAGGCGGCCGGGGAGCTGTTTTTT.

The chain has TRBV14 and TRBJ1-2, with 8 positions matching TRBD1. The V gene end was trimmed by 4 bases and the J gene end by 5 bases; junction bases not matched to a gene: 3. The CDR3 consists of 13 residues. CDR1 and CDR2 (germline): SGHDN, FVKESK. As DNA, the CDR3 is TGTGCCAGCAGCCGCGACAGGGGTTATGGCTACACCTTC. As protein: CASSRDRGYGYTF.

The V and J genes are TRBV19 and TRBJ1-5; no clear D gene. The V end was cut by 5 bases, the J end by 3 bases, with 11 bases between. The germline CDR1 and CDR2 sequences are LNHDA and SQIVND (reference sequence). The CDR3 consists of 14 residues. CDR3 DNA: TGTGCCAGTAGTCCCCAGATCTTCAATCAGCCCCAGCATTTT. Translating gives CASSPQIFNQPQHF.

The chain links TRBV19 to TRBJ2-5, with a tentative D call TRBD1 (5 bases). This CDR3 contains 14 residues. CDR1 LNHDA and CDR2 SQIVND come from the germline V gene (reference sequence). Trimming stripped 6 bases from V and 2 bases from J, with 13 bases between. CDR3 protein: CASRKDKGQETQYF. The CDR3 DNA sequence: TGTGCCAGTAGGAAGGACAAGGGACAAGAGACCCAGTACTTC.

The chain carries TRBV6-5 and TRBJ2-6, with D maybe TRBD1 (5 bases). Looked up from germline, CDR1 is MNHEY and CDR2 is SVGAGI. The V end lost 11 bases, the J end lost 0 bases, and 14 bases lay between the germline ends. The length of the CDR3 is 15 residues. The DNA of the CDR3 is TGTGCCGCTAGGGGCCGAAACTCTGGGGCCAACGTCCTGACTTTC. Protein: CAARGRNSGANVLTF.

This CDR3 reads CASSLELGNNEQFF. CDR3 nucleotide sequence: TGCGCCAGCAGCTTAGAACTAGGAAACAATGAGCAGTTCTTC. The genes are TRBV5-1 and TRBJ2-1; possibly TRBD2 for D (5 bases). The CDR3 is 14 residues long. V gave up 2 bases and J gave up 5 bases, with 11 bases separating them. Germline lookup yields CDR1 SGHRS and CDR2 YFSETQ.